A selection of T cell receptor beta chains follows, all from one sample in a study of cytomegalovirus exposure and HLA in healthy donors. TCRdb keeps only in-frame clones here, not all; method: immunoSEQ multiplex PCR. Among more than 140,000 clones listed, about 80% were seen once. The specimen was PBMCs. Every receptor here comes from a man aged 25-40 years in good health and CMV-seropositive. The CDR3 runs from the conserved cysteine through the conserved F or W. Each record gives: clone size, J gene, D gene, V gene, CDR3 protein, CDR3 DNA. The D gene is left open where the match is weak. Expanded clones are given a class, and other clones once, few, many or no size at all.

- | TRBJ2-1 | - | TRBV29-1 | CSVPGLPGEQFF | TGCAGCGTTCCCGGACTTCCCGGTGAGCAGTTCTTC
- | TRBJ2-7 | - | TRBV11-2 | CASTEHYEQYF | TGTGCCAGCACCGAACATTACGAGCAGTACTTC
- | TRBJ1-6 | TRBD1 | TRBV5-6 | CASRFRDREASPLHF | TGTGCCAGCAGATTTCGGGACAGGGAAGCATCACCCCTCCACTTT
- | TRBJ2-2 | TRBD2 | TRBV27 | CASSPGTSQANTGELFF | TGTGCCAGCAGTCCCGGGACTAGCCAGGCGAACACCGGGGAGCTGTTTTTT
- | TRBJ1-5 | - | TRBV19 | CASSIVQTSYSNQPQHF | TGTGCCAGTAGTATAGTGCAGACTTCATATAGCAATCAGCCCCAGCATTTT
- | TRBJ2-1 | TRBD2 | TRBV5-1 | CASSLGTSGGHEQFF | TGCGCCAGCAGCCTAGGGACTAGCGGGGGGCATGAGCAGTTCTTC
- | TRBJ1-2 | - | TRBV7-6 | CASSSGHGVYGYTF | TGTGCCAGCAGCTCGGGACACGGAGTCTATGGCTACACCTTC
- | TRBJ1-4 | TRBD1 | TRBV6-6 | CASRGTGNNEKLFF | TGTGCCAGCAGAGGGACAGGGAATAATGAAAAACTGTTTTTT
- | TRBJ2-7 | - | TRBV27 | CASSFGAYEQYF | TGTGCCAGCAGTTTCGGTGCCTACGAGCAGTACTTC
few | TRBJ1-2 | - | TRBV2 | CASSLGGADYGYTF | TGTGCCAGCAGTTTGGGGGGAGCGGACTATGGCTACACCTTC
- | TRBJ2-2 | TRBD2 | TRBV28 | CASTPTSRLTGELFF | TGTGCCAGCACCCCGACTAGCCGTCTCACCGGGGAGCTGTTTTTT
- | TRBJ2-7 | TRBD1 | TRBV28 | CASQEAGGTYEQYF | TGTGCCAGCCAAGAGGCAGGGGGAACCTACGAGCAGTACTTC
once | TRBJ1-1 | - | TRBV30 | CAWSVRRQAETFF | TGTGCCTGGAGTGTACGAAGACAGGCGGAAACTTTCTTT
once | TRBJ2-7 | TRBD2 | TRBV6-1 | CASSEEEVAGDEQYF | TGTGCCAGCAGTGAAGAGGAGGTAGCGGGAGACGAGCAGTACTTC
- | TRBJ2-1 | - | TRBV18 | CASSPPNKNRNNEQFF | TGTGCCAGCTCACCACCGAACAAGAACCGCAACAATGAGCAGTTCTTC
- | TRBJ2-1 | - | TRBV11-2 | CASSFDANEQFF | TGTGCCAGCAGCTTCGATGCGAATGAGCAGTTCTTC
- | TRBJ1-3 | TRBD1 | TRBV7-8 | CASSLFGTAGNTIYF | TGTGCCAGCAGCTTATTTGGGACAGCTGGAAACACCATATATTTT
- | TRBJ2-7 | - | TRBV2 | CASSVDSTYEQYF | TGTGCCAGCAGTGTGGACAGTACCTACGAGCAGTACTTC
- | TRBJ1-1 | TRBD1 | TRBV27 | CASSYLQGARDTEAFF | TGTGCCAGCAGCTATTTACAGGGGGCGCGGGACACTGAAGCTTTCTTT
- | TRBJ2-3 | TRBD2 | TRBV7-9 | CASSLLAGGSTDTQYF | TGTGCCAGCAGCCTACTAGCGGGCGGTAGCACAGATACGCAGTATTTT
- | TRBJ2-7 | TRBD1 | TRBV19 | CASSITGVEQYF | TGTGCCAGTAGTATCACAGGGGTCGAGCAGTACTTC
few | TRBJ2-3 | - | TRBV5-1 | CASSLGSGPDTQYF | TGCGCCAGCAGCTTGGGATCAGGGCCAGATACGCAGTATTTT
- | TRBJ2-7 | - | TRBV10-3 | CATRDSSYEQYF | TGTGCCACCCGGGACTCCTCCTACGAGCAGTACTTC
once | TRBJ2-7 | - | TRBV6-1 | CASSEGLSYEQYF | TGTGCCAGCAGTGAAGGGCTTTCCTACGAGCAGTACTTC
- | TRBJ1-4 | - | TRBV19 | CASSTQGKDEKLFF | TGTGCCAGTAGTACTCAGGGGAAGGACGAAAAACTGTTTTTT
- | TRBJ1-1 | TRBD1 | TRBV4-1 | CASSRLGTGATEAFF | TGCGCCAGCAGCCGCCTGGGGACAGGGGCCACTGAAGCTTTCTTT
- | TRBJ2-7 | TRBD2 | TRBV30 | CAWGRDFPYEQYF | TGTGCCTGGGGGAGGGACTTCCCCTACGAGCAGTACTTC
- | TRBJ1-1 | TRBD1 | TRBV5-4 | CASSSGAGQVNTEAFF | TGTGCCAGCAGCTCAGGTGCCGGACAGGTGAACACTGAAGCTTTCTTT
- | TRBJ2-3 | - | TRBV5-1 | CASSILGLADTQYF | TGCGCCAGCAGCATACTAGGATTGGCAGATACGCAGTATTTT
- | TRBJ1-4 | - | TRBV7-2 | CASSLGISPGKLFF | TGTGCCAGCAGCTTAGGGATCTCGCCGGGGAAACTGTTTTTT
- | TRBJ2-1 | - | TRBV28 | CASSYRIDRYEQFF | TGTGCCAGCAGTTACCGAATCGATCGGTATGAGCAGTTCTTC
few | TRBJ2-3 | TRBD2 | TRBV30 | CAWSDGRGGRGTQYF | TGCGCCTGGAGTGACGGGCGGGGGGGCCGGGGTACGCAGTATTTT
- | TRBJ2-7 | TRBD1 | TRBV18 | CASSQTGTGGSYEQYF | TGTGCCAGCTCACAAACCGGGACAGGGGGTTCCTACGAGCAGTACTTC
- | TRBJ2-1 | TRBD1 | TRBV4-1 | CASSQDRDRFYNEQFF | TGCGCCAGCAGCCAAGATCGGGACAGATTTTACAATGAGCAGTTCTTC
- | TRBJ2-3 | - | TRBV6-5 | CASSSLWPQRDTQYF | TGTGCCAGCAGTTCCCTATGGCCTCAGCGGGATACGCAGTATTTT
- | TRBJ2-5 | TRBD1 | TRBV6-5 | CASSPMGTVGETQYF | TGTGCCAGCAGTCCCATGGGGACAGTCGGGGAGACCCAGTACTTC
- | TRBJ2-2 | - | TRBV6-4 | CASSLGGNTGELFF | TGTGCCAGCAGTTTAGGCGGGAACACCGGGGAGCTGTTTTTT
- | TRBJ2-3 | TRBD2 | TRBV12-5 | CASGFGLAAITDTQYF | TGTGCTAGTGGTTTCGGACTAGCGGCAATCACAGATACGCAGTATTTT
- | TRBJ2-2 | - | TRBV28 | CAILGTNTGELFF | TGTGCCATCCTGGGCACGAACACCGGGGAGCTGTTTTTT
- | TRBJ2-1 | TRBD1 | TRBV27 | CASSSGTDNEQFF | TGTGCCAGCAGTTCCGGGACAGACAATGAGCAGTTCTTC